This section outlines one T cell receptor (beta chain) sequence together with its context. Its binding antigen is unknown. Nothing much larger sits one base from this clone, and base qualities are not available. Per the germline V gene, SGHRS is the CDR1 and YFSETQ is the CDR2. Spanning cysteine to phenylalanine, the CDR3 consists of 13 amino acids. Solely the CDR3 DNA is kept, with 39 bases framed from the first base. TCR beta CDR3 regions were sequenced from DNA using the immunoSEQ Assay. The published analysis was carried out like this. To compute T cell density, TCR beta template counts were normalized to usable DNA, which was estimated by amplifying housekeeping genes. Richness was estimated using the preseqR package, with extrapolation to 400,000 templates for PBMC samples and to 120,000 templates for tissue samples. Clonality was taken to be one minus Pielou's evenness. Tissue-enriched TCRs were identified through differential abundance testing performed on productive amino-acid clonotypes, with a minimum total count of 5 and an alpha of 0.1. The Jaccard Index and the Morisita Overlap Index were used to measure repertoire overlap between compartments. GLIPH clustered TCR beta CDR3s with public tetramer-defined viral CDR3s; viral motifs required at least three viral sequences plus V-gene enrichment. TCRdb took this table from immuneACCESS and kept in-frame rearrangements with V and J called. Such tables lack part of the clones; where checked against another copy, unresolved V genes explain under half of the gap, and the rest is unexplained. V, J and clone size are taken as reported in that table, and D and trimming were inferred from the DNA itself. The sample profile shows nearly 25,000 clones; roughly nine tenths of them were found once. The top ten hold roughly 15% of the sample.

At diagnosis, tumor, uninvolved tumor-adjacent lung and peripheral blood were collected and then preserved as a mix of FFPE and fresh-frozen material. For TCR repertoire profiling, blood samples were analyzed in the form of peripheral blood mononuclear cells. The entry originates in a study of T cells in localized non-small cell lung cancer (dated by TCRdb to the early 2020s). In the study overall: T cell repertoires of approximately 250 early-stage NSCLC patients were analyzed, with tumors being compared against uninvolved tumor-adjacent lungs. The cohort consisted of 236 treatment-naive NSCLC patients whose localized lung tumors had been resected. A mean age of roughly 64 years was recorded for the NSCLC patients, of whom approximately 130 were male and about 100 were female.

Here is what the overall study found, with its caveats: A median of around 50 of the top 100 tumor clones were detected in paired uninvolved adjacent lung, and around 27 of these tumor clones were also found among the top 100 clones of the paired uninvolved adjacent lung. Uninvolved tumor-adjacent lung showed the highest T cell clonality, higher than tumor, which suggests more focused antigenic responses in the adjacent lung. Multi-region tumor sequencing was not performed, so intratumor heterogeneity could not be excluded. Higher T cell density in blood was associated with longer overall survival, whereas higher clonality in adjacent lung was associated with shorter survival. Since the design was exploratory, TCR variables were selected using unadjusted p-values with no false-discovery rate correction.

Recombination connected TRBV5-1 to TRBJ2-5; the D gene lacks a confident call. The DNA end favors TRBJ2-7, so the J call may be wrong. Sequencing was performed on peripheral blood, taken before any cancer treatment. The origin of this receptor is a man aged 35 to 70 with stage III squamous cell lung carcinoma. The CDR3 corresponds to CASSQDEVYEQYF. The nucleotide sequence reads TGCGCCAGCAGCCAAGATGAGGTCTACGAGCAGTACTTC.